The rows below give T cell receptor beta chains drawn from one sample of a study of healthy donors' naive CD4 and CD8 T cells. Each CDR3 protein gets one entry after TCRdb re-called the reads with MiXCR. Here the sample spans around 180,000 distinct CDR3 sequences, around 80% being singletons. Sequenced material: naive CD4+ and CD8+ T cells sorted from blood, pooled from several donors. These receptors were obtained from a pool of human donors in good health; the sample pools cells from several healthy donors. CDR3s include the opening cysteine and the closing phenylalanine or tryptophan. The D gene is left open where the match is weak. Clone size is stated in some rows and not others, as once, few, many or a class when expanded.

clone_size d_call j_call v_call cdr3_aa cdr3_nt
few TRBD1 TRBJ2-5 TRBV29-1 CSVRDRAETQYF TGCAGCGTACGGGACAGGGCAGAGACCCAGTACTTC
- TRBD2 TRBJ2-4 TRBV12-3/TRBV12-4 CASSFVASGGQNIQYF TGTGCCAGCAGTTTTGTGGCTAGCGGGGGGCAAAACATTCAGTACTTC
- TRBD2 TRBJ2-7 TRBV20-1 CSARGKASGGRYYEQYF TGCAGTGCACGGGGAAAAGCTAGCGGGGGTCGCTACTACGAGCAGTACTTC
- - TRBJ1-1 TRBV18 CASSQQGEAFF TGTGCCAGCTCCCAGCAAGGGGAAGCTTTCTTT
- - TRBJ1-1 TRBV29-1 CSVRIRTSIGEAFF TGCAGCGTACGCATCCGGACATCGATTGGTGAAGCTTTCTTT
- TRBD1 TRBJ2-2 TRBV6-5 CASRWDSYTGELFF TGTGCCAGCAGATGGGACAGTTACACCGGGGAGCTGTTTTTT
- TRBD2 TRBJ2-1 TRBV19 CASTNPTSGGGNEQFF TGTGCCAGTACCAACCCAACTAGCGGGGGAGGGAATGAGCAGTTCTTC
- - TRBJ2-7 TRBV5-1 CASYQGGRGEQYF TGCGCCAGCTACCAGGGTGGCAGGGGCGAGCAGTACTTC
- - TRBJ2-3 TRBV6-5 CASSPEVPTDTQYF TGTGCCAGCAGTCCTGAGGTCCCCACAGATACGCAGTATTTT
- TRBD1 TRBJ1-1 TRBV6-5 CASSYSTGGPEAFF TGTGCCAGCAGTTACAGTACAGGGGGCCCCGAAGCTTTCTTT
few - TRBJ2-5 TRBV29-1 CSVGALETQYF TGCAGCGTAGGGGCGTTGGAGACCCAGTACTTC
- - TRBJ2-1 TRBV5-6 CASSLGRHPNEQFF TGTGCCAGCAGCTTGGGTAGACACCCCAATGAGCAGTTCTTC
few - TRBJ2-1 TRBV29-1 CSGDGSYNEQFF TGCAGCGGGGACGGGTCCTACAATGAGCAGTTCTTC
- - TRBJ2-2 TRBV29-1 CSVDRERTGELFF TGCAGCGTTGACAGGGAGCGGACCGGGGAGCTGTTTTTT
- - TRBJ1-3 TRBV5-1 CASSSQGTGGNTIYF TGCGCCAGCAGTTCGCAGGGGACCGGGGGAAACACCATATATTTT
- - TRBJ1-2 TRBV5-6 CASSSRPITYGYTF TGTGCCAGCAGCTCCCGACCGATCACCTATGGCTACACCTTC
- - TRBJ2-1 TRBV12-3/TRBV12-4 CASSPPQAYNEQFF TGTGCCAGCAGCCCGCCGCAAGCGTACAATGAGCAGTTCTTC
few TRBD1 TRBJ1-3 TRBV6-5 CASSYDAGGAGNTIYF TGTGCCAGCAGTTACGATGCAGGGGGCGCGGGAAACACCATATATTTT
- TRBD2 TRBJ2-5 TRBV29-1 CSATSGVLETQYF TGCAGCGCTACTAGCGGGGTACTCGAGACCCAGTACTTC
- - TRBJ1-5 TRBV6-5 CASSYGGKPQHF TGTGCCAGCAGTTATGGAGGGAAGCCCCAGCATTTT
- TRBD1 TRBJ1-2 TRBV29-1 CSVGQGIYGYTF TGCAGCGTGGGACAGGGGATTTATGGCTACACCTTC
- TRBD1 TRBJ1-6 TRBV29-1 CSVGGAGGGPLHF TGCAGCGTTGGAGGGGCAGGGGGCGGACCCCTCCACTTT
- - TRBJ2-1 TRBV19 CASSRALAAYNEQFF TGTGCCAGTAGTCGTGCGCTAGCAGCCTACAATGAGCAGTTCTTC
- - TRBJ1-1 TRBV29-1 CSVAMRQRRDTEAFF TGCAGCGTTGCAATGAGGCAGCGGAGGGACACTGAAGCTTTCTTT
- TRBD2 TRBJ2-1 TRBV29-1 CSGGTSGMPNEQFF TGCAGCGGGGGGACTAGCGGGATGCCCAATGAGCAGTTCTTC
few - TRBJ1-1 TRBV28 CASSLVNTEAFF TGTGCCAGCAGTTTGGTGAACACTGAAGCTTTCTTT
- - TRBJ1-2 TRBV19 CASSTRPGQINYGYTF TGTGCCAGTAGTACCCGGCCGGGACAAATAAACTATGGCTACACCTTC
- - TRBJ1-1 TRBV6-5 CASSYSSGYAAEAFF TGTGCCAGCAGTTACTCGTCAGGGTATGCGGCTGAAGCTTTCTTT
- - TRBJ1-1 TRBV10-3 CAINARLNTEAFF TGTGCCATCAACGCCCGGTTGAACACTGAAGCTTTCTTT
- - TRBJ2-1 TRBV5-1 CASSLDDSSYNEQFF TGCGCCAGCAGCTTGGATGACAGCTCCTACAATGAGCAGTTCTTC
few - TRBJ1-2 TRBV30 CAWRGWGTAFRGYTF TGTGCCTGGAGAGGCTGGGGGACGGCCTTTCGGGGCTACACCTTC
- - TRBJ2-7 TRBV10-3 CAISDRVGSYEQYF TGTGCCATCAGTGACCGGGTGGGTTCCTACGAGCAGTACTTC
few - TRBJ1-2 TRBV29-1 CSVAQTTTNYGYTF TGCAGCGTTGCCCAAACCACCACTAACTATGGCTACACCTTC
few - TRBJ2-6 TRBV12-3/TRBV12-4 CASREGAGANVLTF TGTGCCAGCAGGGAGGGGGCCGGGGCCAACGTCCTGACTTTC
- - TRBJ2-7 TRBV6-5 CASSWGPGYEQYF TGTGCCAGCAGTTGGGGACCAGGCTACGAGCAGTACTTC
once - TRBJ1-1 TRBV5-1 CASSLVGELNTEAFF TGCGCCAGCAGCTTGGTGGGGGAACTGAACACTGAAGCTTTCTTT
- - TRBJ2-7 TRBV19 CASSTQPGTSKGVRYF TGTGCCAGTAGTACCCAGCCCGGGACATCCAAAGGAGTAAGGTACTTC
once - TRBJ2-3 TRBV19 CASSDQGSTDTQYF TGTGCCAGTAGTGACCAGGGATCCACAGATACGCAGTATTTT
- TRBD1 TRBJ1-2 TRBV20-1 CSADLAGTGKNYGYTF TGCAGTGCTGATCTCGCTGGGACAGGGAAAAACTATGGCTACACCTTC
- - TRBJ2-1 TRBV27 CASSLLGLRNNEQFF TGTGCCAGCAGCCTACTGGGACTCCGGAACAATGAGCAGTTCTTC
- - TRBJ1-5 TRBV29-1 CSVEDVGNQPQHF TGCAGCGTTGAAGATGTTGGCAATCAGCCCCAGCATTTT
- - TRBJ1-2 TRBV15 CATSRDLVADYGYTF TGTGCCACCAGCAGAGATCTGGTGGCAGACTATGGCTACACCTTC
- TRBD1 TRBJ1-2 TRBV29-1 CSVEDLGQGANYGYTF TGCAGCGTTGAAGATCTGGGACAGGGAGCCAACTATGGCTACACCTTC
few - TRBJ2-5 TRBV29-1 CSVGDGTQYF TGCAGCGTTGGGGATGGGACCCAGTACTTC
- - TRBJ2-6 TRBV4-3 CASSQAVAGANVLTF TGCGCCAGCAGCCAAGCCGTGGCTGGGGCCAACGTCCTGACTTTC
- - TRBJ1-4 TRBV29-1 CSVCGSFGPGQINEKLFF TGCAGCGTTTGTGGCTCGTTTGGACCCGGACAGATTAATGAAAAACTGTTTTTT
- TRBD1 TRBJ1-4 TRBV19 CASSSGTGQSKLFF TGTGCCAGTAGTTCCGGGACAGGGCAATCAAAACTGTTTTTT
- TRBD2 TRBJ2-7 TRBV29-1 CSTTSGRAEQYF TGCAGCACTACTAGCGGGAGAGCCGAGCAGTACTTC
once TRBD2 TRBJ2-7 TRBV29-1 CSVEVGTSVSYEQYF TGCAGCGTTGAAGTAGGGACTAGCGTGTCCTACGAGCAGTACTTC
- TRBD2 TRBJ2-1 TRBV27 CASSPREGAYNEQFF TGTGCCAGCAGTCCCCGGGAGGGGGCCTACAATGAGCAGTTCTTC
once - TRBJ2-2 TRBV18 CASSPFDVLNTGELFF TGTGCCAGCTCACCTTTCGACGTATTGAACACCGGGGAGCTGTTTTTT
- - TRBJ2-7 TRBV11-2 CASSLLADGVHEQYF TGTGCCAGCAGCTTACTCGCGGATGGCGTCCACGAGCAGTACTTC